Below, one TCR beta chain is given with its context. Its specificity is unknown. This CDR3 comprises 17 residues. Germline values: CDR1 SGDLS, CDR2 YYNGEE. Trimming shortened V by 3 bases and J by 0 bases, and 16 bases separated the two germline ends. The source of the sample is a study of T cells in Graves' hyperthyroidism and ophthalmopathy. The overall study: Initial diagnosis, before any treatment, was when peripheral blood was collected.

For Graves' hyperthyroidism to be stable, ophthalmopathy could not progress within 18 months. From approximately 9.1 ml of fresh peripheral blood, PBMCs were isolated. What was amplified from RNA transcripts were TCR beta CDR3 regions. HTBI primers drove first-round RT-PCR of the TCR CDR3. TCRdb recomputed calls from the multiplex PCR reads with MiXCR, one row per CDR3 protein. The sample records hundreds of thousands of distinct CDR3 sequences, about 12% being singletons. Study-wide points: Ophthalmopathy onset followed model prediction by a median about 6.5 months.

Material: blood. The rearrangement joins TRBV9 to TRBJ1-3; the D gene is possibly TRBD1 (5 bases). This clonotype was sampled from a woman aged 18-29 years with Graves' hyperthyroidism. CDR3 in amino acids: CASSGRDGRYSGNTIYF. In DNA, the CDR3 is TGTGCCAGCAGCGGCCGGGACGGGCGATACTCTGGAAACACCATATATTTT.